The clone carrying this TCR beta chain was counted only a few times. The CDR3 extends over 13 amino acids. Germline assignment: CDR1 MNHNS and CDR2 SASEGT. Trimming removed 2 bases at V and 7 bases at J, with 8 bases between. Authors' analysis steps: Reference gene primer amplification gave estimated nucleated cell counts. The table came from immunoSEQ multiplex PCR; TCRdb's copy has only in-frame clones and leaves some out. The DNA was the basis for D and trimming; V, J and clone size are from that table. The sample yields about 240,000 clones, 70% to 90% seen once. The sample comes from a study of blood T cell repertoires in COVID-19. On the study more broadly: COVID-19 samples from acute and convalescent phases originated in the United States, Italy and Spain.

Cohort placement rested on clinical history that participants reported themselves. The genes are TRBV6-1 and TRBJ2-2; D remains unclear. The sequenced material came from PBMCs or T cells enriched from blood (not recorded which). The receptor was isolated from a woman aged 40-49 years with acute COVID-19. The CDR3 loop is CASSESGRGELFF. In nucleotides, the CDR3 is TGTGCCAGCAGTGAATCGGGTCGCGGGGAGCTGTTTTTT.